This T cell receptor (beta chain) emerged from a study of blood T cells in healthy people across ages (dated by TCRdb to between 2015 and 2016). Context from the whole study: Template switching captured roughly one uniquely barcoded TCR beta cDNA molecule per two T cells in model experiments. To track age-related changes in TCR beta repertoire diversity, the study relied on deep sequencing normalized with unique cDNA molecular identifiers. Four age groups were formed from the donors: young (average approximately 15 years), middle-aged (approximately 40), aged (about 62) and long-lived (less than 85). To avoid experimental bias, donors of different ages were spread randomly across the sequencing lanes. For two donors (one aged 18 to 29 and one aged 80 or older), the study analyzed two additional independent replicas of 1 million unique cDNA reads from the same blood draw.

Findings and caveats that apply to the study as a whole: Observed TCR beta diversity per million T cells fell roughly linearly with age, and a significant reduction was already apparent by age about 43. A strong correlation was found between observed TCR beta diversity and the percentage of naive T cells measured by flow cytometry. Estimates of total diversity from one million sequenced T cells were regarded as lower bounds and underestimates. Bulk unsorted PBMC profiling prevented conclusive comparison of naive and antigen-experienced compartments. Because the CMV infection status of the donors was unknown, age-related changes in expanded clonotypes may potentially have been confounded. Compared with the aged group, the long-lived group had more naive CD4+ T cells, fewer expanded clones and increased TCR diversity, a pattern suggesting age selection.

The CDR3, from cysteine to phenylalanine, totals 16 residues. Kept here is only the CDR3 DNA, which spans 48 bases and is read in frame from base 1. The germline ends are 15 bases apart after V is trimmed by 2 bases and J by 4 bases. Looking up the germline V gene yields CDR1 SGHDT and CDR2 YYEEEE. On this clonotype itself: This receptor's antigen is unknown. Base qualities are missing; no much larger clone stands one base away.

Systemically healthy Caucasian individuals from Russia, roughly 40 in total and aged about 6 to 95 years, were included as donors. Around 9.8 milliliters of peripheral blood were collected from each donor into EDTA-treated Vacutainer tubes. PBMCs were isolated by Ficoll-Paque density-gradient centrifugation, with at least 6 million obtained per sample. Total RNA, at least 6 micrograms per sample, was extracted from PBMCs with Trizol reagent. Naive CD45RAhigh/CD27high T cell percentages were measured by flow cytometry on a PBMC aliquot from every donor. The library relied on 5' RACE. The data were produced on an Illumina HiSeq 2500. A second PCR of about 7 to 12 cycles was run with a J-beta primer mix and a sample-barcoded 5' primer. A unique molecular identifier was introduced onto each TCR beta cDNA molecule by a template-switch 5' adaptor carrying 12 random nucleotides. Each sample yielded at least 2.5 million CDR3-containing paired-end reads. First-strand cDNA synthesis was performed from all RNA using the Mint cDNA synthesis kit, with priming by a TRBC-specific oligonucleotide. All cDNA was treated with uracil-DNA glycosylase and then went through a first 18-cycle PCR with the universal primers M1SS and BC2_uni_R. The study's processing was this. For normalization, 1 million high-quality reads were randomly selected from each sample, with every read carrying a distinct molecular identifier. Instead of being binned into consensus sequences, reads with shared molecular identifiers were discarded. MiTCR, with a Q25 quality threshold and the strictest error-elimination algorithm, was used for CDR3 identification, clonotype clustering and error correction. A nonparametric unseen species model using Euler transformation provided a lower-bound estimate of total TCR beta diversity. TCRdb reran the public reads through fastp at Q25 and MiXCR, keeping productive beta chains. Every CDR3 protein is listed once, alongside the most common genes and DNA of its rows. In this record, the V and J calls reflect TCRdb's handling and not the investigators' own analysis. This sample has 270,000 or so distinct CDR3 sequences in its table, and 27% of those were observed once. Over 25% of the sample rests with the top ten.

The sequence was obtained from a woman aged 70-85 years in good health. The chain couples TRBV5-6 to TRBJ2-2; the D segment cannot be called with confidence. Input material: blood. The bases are TGTGCCAGCAGCTTTAATCTGGCTTGGAGCACCGGGGAGCTGTTTTTT. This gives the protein CASSFNLAWSTGELFF.